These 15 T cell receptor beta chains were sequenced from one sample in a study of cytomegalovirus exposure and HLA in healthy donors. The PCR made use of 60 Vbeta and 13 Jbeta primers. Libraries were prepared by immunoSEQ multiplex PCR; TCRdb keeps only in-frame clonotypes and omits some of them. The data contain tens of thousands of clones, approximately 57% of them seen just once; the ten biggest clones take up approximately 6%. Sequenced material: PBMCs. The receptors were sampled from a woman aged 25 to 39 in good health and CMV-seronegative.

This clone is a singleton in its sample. Written as DNA, the CDR3 is TGTGCCAGCAGCGTAGGACTAGCGGGAGATACGCAGTATTTT. Its protein is CASSVGLAGDTQYF. The chain has TRBV9 and TRBJ2-3; 10 positions match TRBD2. CDR1 and CDR2 from the germline V gene are SGDLS and YYNGEE. V lost 0 bases, J lost 5 bases, and 0 bases stayed unmatched. This CDR3 is 14 amino acids long.

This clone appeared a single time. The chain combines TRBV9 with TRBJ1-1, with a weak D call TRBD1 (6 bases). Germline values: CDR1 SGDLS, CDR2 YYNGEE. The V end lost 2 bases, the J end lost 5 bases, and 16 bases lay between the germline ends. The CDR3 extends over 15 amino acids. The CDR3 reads CASSVSGVSRTEAFF. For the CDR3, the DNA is TGTGCCAGCAGCGTGTCAGGGGTCTCGCGGACTGAAGCTTTCTTT. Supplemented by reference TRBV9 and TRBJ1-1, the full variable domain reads DSGVTQTPKHLITATGQRVTLRCSPRSGDLSVYWYQQSLDQGLQFLIQYYNGEERAKGNILERFSAQQFPDLHSELNLSSLELGDSALYFCASSVSGVSRTEAFFGQGTRLTVV.

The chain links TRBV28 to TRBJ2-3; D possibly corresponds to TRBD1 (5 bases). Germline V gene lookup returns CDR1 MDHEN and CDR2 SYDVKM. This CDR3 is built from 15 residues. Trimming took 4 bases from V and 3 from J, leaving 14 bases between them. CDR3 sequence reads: CASSSKQDATDTQYF. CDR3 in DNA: TGTGCCAGCAGTTCCAAACAGGATGCGACAGATACGCAGTATTTT. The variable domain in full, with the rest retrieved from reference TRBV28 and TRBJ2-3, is DVKVTQSSRYLVKRTGEKVFLECVQDMDHENMFWYRQDPGLGLRLIYFSYDVKMKEKGDIPEGYSVSREKKERFSLILESASTNQTSMYLCASSSKQDATDTQYFGPGTRLTVL.

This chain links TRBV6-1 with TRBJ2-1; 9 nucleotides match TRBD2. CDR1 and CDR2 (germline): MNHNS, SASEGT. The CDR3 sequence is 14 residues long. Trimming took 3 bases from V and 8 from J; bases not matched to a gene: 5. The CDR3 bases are TGTGCCAGCAGTGAGCGGGGGGGTTTCGATGAGCAGTTCTTC. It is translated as CASSERGGFDEQFF.

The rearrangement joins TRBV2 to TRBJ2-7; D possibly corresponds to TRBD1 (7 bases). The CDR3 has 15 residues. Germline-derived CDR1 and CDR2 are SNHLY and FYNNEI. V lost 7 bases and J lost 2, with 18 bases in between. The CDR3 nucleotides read TGTGCCAGCAAGTGGGGGGTGGGACAGCCCTACGAGCAGTACTTC. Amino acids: CASKWGVGQPYEQYF.

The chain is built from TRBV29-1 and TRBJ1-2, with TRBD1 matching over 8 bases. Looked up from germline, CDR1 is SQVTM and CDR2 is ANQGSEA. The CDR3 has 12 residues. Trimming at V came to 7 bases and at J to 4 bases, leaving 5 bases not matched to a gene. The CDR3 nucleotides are TGCAGCGCCCAGGGGGCTCTCTATGGCTACACCTTC. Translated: CSAQGALYGYTF.

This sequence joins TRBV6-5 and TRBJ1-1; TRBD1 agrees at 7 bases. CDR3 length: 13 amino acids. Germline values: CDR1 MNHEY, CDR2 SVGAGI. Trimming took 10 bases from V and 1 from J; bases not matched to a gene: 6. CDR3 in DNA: TGTGCCACCAACCAGGGGGGGAACACTGAAGCTTTCTTT. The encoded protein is CATNQGGNTEAFF.

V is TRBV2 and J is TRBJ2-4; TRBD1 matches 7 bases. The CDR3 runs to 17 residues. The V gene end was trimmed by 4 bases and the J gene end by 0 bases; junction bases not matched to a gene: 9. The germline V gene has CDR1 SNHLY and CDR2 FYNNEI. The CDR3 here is CASSVLGQVIAKNIQYF. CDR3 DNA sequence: TGTGCCAGCAGTGTGCTTGGACAGGTTATAGCCAAAAACATTCAGTACTTC. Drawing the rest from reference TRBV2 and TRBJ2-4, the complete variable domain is EPEVTQTPSHQVTQMGQEVILRCVPISNHLYFYWYRQILGQKVEFLVSFYNNEISEKSEIFDDQFSVERPDGSNFTLKIRSTKLEDSAMYFCASSVLGQVIAKNIQYFGAGTRLSVL.

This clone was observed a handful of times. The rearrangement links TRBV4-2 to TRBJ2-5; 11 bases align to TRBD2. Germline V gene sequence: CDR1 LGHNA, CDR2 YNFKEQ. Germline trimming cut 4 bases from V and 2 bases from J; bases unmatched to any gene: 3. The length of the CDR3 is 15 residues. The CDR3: CASSRRLAGQETQYF. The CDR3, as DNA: TGTGCCAGCAGCCGAAGACTAGCGGGGCAAGAGACCCAGTACTTC.

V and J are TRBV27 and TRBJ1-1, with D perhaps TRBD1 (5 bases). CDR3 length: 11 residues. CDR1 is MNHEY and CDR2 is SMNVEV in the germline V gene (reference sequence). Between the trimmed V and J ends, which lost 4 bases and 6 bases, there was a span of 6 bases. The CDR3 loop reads CASSWGAEAFF. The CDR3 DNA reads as TGTGCCAGCAGTTGGGGGGCTGAAGCTTTCTTT.

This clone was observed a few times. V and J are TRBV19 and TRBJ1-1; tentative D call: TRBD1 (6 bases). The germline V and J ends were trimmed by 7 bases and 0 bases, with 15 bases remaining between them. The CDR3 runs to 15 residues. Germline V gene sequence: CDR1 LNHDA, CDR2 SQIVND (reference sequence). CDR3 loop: CASMVGGALNTEAFF. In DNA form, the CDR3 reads TGTGCCAGTATGGTTGGGGGGGCTCTGAACACTGAAGCTTTCTTT.

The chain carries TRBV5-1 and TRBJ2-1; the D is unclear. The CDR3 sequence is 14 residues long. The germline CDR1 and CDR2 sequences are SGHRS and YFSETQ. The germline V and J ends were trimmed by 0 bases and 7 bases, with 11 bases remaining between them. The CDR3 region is CASSLGPQVNEQFF. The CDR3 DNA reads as TGCGCCAGCAGCTTGGGTCCCCAGGTAAATGAGCAGTTCTTC.

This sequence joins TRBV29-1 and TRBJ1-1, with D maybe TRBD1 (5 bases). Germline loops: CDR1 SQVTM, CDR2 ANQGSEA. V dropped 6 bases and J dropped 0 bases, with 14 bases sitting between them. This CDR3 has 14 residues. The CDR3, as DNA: TGCAGCGTCTTGAAGACAGTCATGAACACTGAAGCTTTCTTT. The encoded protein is CSVLKTVMNTEAFF.

CDR3 loop: CASSQGDRQGNTLAGANVLTF. Here the CDR3 DNA reads TGTGCCAGCAGCCAAGGGGATCGACAGGGGAATACCTTGGCTGGGGCCAACGTCCTGACTTTC. V is TRBV14 and J is TRBJ2-6, with TRBD1 identical over 8 bases. Germline-derived CDR1 and CDR2 are SGHDN and FVKESK. The V segment lost 1 base and the J segment 2 bases; nucleotides outside the gene matches: 16. This CDR3 comprises 21 residues.

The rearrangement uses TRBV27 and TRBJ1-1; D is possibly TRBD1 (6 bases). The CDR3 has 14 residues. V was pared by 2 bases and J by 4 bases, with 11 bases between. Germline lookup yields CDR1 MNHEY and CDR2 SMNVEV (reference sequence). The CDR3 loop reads CASSLSRGATEAFF. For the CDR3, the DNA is TGTGCCAGCAGTTTAAGCCGGGGGGCCACTGAAGCTTTCTTT.